The clone carrying this T cell receptor beta chain appeared many times. What it binds is not known. These data belong to a study of T cells in Graves' hyperthyroidism and ophthalmopathy. Study-level background: It was at initial diagnosis, before any treatment, that peripheral blood was collected.

The germline gives CDR1 MDHEN, CDR2 SYDVKM. CDR3 size: 18 residues. The germline V and J ends were trimmed by 3 bases and 1 base, with 22 bases remaining between them. Stability of Graves' hyperthyroidism was defined as absent ophthalmopathy progression within 18 months. Amplified regions were TCR beta CDR3 sequences from RNA transcripts. The HTBI primer set was used in a first-round RT-PCR of the TCR CDR3. TCRdb reprocessed the multiplex PCR reads via MiXCR and lists one record per CDR3 protein. The data show about 620,000 distinct CDR3 sequences, with 15% to 20% seen just once and about 3.8% held by the top ten. General study results and limits: Most thyroid clonotypes expanded above 0.001 were also detected in blood.

The V call is TRBV28, the J call TRBJ2-7; D might be TRBD2 (6 bases). The TCR comes from a woman in her twenties or thirties with Graves' hyperthyroidism. Sequenced input: blood. CDR3 DNA sequence: TGTGCCAGCAGTTTCCACTCGCTCTCGCAGCGGGTATCCTACGAGCAGTACTTC. It encodes CASSFHSLSQRVSYEQYF.